This is a list of T cell receptor beta chains from one sample in a study of control samples from healthy donors and cancer patients. Clones were read by immunoSEQ multiplex PCR, and TCRdb kept only the in-frame ones, dropping some. This sample has 170,000 or so clones; over 85% occur once, and the top ten carry more than 1.3%. Specimen: blood. These receptors all come from a man younger than 45 in good health. Both conserved end residues are part of each CDR3. A D gene is named only where the DNA matches it firmly. Not all rows give a size; the values are once, few, many and, for expanded clones, a class.

j_call,cdr3_length,d_call,clone_size,v_call,cdr3_aa,cdr3_nt
TRBJ1-1,16,NA,NA,TRBV27,CASRAVMTVANTEAFF,TGTGCCAGCAGGGCAGTTATGACAGTCGCGAACACTGAAGCTTTCTTT
TRBJ1-1,10,NA,NA,TRBV27,CANLHTEAFF,TGTGCCAACCTTCACACTGAAGCTTTCTTT
TRBJ2-7,13,NA,NA,TRBV7-9,CASSPPSTYEQYF,TGTGCCAGCAGCCCCCCCTCGACCTACGAGCAGTACTTC
TRBJ1-1,12,NA,NA,TRBV19,CASTRGNTEAFF,TGTGCCAGTACCAGAGGGAACACTGAAGCTTTCTTT
TRBJ1-2,14,TRBD1,NA,TRBV28,CASSLSQGDYGYTF,TGTGCCAGCAGTCTTTCTCAGGGGGACTATGGCTACACCTTC
TRBJ1-1,13,NA,NA,TRBV19,CASSHRDGTEAFF,TGTGCCAGTAGTCACCGGGACGGCACTGAAGCTTTCTTT
TRBJ1-1,13,NA,NA,TRBV7-2,CASSLGKNTEAFF,TGTGCCAGCAGCCTAGGCAAGAACACTGAAGCTTTCTTT
TRBJ2-7,15,NA,NA,TRBV7-2,CASSPKGDSTYEQYF,TGTGCCAGCAGCCCGAAAGGAGACAGTACCTACGAGCAGTACTTC
TRBJ1-1,13,NA,NA,TRBV7-9,CASSQQGNTEAFF,TGTGCCAGCAGTCAACAGGGGAACACTGAAGCTTTCTTT
TRBJ2-2,13,TRBD1,NA,TRBV19,CASSWTGDGELFF,TGTGCCAGTAGTTGGACAGGGGACGGGGAGCTGTTTTTT
TRBJ1-1,12,NA,NA,TRBV12-3/TRBV12-4,CASSRTSGEAFF,TGTGCCAGCAGTCGGACCTCTGGTGAAGCTTTCTTT
TRBJ1-1,13,NA,once,TRBV19,CASTLPAGTEAFF,TGTGCCAGTACCCTTCCAGCGGGTACTGAAGCTTTCTTT
TRBJ2-5,16,TRBD1,NA,TRBV6-5,CASSYLRTGGGETQYF,TGTGCCAGCAGTTACCTCCGGACAGGGGGCGGTGAGACCCAGTACTTC
TRBJ1-1,14,NA,NA,TRBV5-5,CASSLTNMNTEAFF,TGTGCCAGCAGCTTGACTAACATGAACACTGAAGCTTTCTTT
TRBJ2-2,14,TRBD2,NA,TRBV7-9,CASSPSGNTGELFF,TGTGCCAGCAGTCCTAGCGGGAACACCGGGGAGCTGTTTTTT
TRBJ1-1,13,NA,NA,TRBV4-3,CASSQLQGTEAFF,TGCGCCAGCAGCCAACTGCAGGGTACTGAAGCTTTCTTT
TRBJ2-1,13,NA,NA,TRBV27,CASSLKRDNEQFF,TGTGCCAGCAGTTTAAAAAGGGACAATGAGCAGTTCTTC
TRBJ2-1,15,TRBD1,NA,TRBV7-2,CASRRTGGSINEQFF,TGTGCCAGCAGGAGGACAGGGGGCTCAATCAATGAGCAGTTCTTC
TRBJ1-6,16,TRBD1,NA,TRBV5-1,CASSPDTGTGYSPLHF,TGCGCCAGCAGCCCGGACACCGGGACAGGTTATTCACCCCTCCACTTT
TRBJ2-5,14,NA,NA,TRBV5-1,CASSGTGKQETQYF,TGCGCCAGCAGCGGAACAGGGAAGCAAGAGACCCAGTACTTC
TRBJ2-3,15,NA,NA,TRBV7-2,CASSPSYRVLDTQYF,TGTGCCAGCAGCCCGTCCTACAGGGTGTTAGATACGCAGTATTTT
TRBJ1-3,15,TRBD1,few,TRBV7-2,CASSGRQGGGNTIYF,TGTGCCAGCAGCGGACGACAGGGGGGGGGAAACACCATATATTTT
TRBJ2-1,16,TRBD2,NA,TRBV6-2/TRBV6-3,CASSYGQRGGNNEQFF,TGTGCCAGCAGTTACGGGCAGCGGGGGGGCAACAATGAGCAGTTCTTC
TRBJ1-2,14,NA,NA,TRBV28,CASSFGGRDYGYTF,TGTGCCAGCAGTTTCGGGGGGCGAGACTATGGCTACACCTTC
TRBJ1-4,11,NA,NA,TRBV10-2,CASSNGEKLFF,TGCGCCAGCAGCAACGGGGAAAAACTGTTTTTT
TRBJ2-7,15,TRBD2,NA,TRBV11-2,CASSSRLAETYEQYF,TGTGCCAGCAGCTCTAGACTAGCGGAGACCTACGAGCAGTACTTC
TRBJ2-7,16,NA,NA,TRBV4-1,CASSQDIGARFNEQYF,TGCGCCAGCAGCCAAGATATAGGGGCGAGGTTTAACGAGCAGTACTTC